The T cell receptor beta chain under discussion was sequenced for a study of shared clonotypes between healthy human individuals. Profiled with immunoSEQ multiplex PCR; TCRdb holds only in-frame clones, not every one. Of about 1.1 million clones in the sample, about 84% were seen once. Findings of the study overall: What limited the represented genetic and exposure-history diversity was the small number of donors.

On this clone: The antigen remains unidentified.

This CDR3 region has 14 residues. Germline V lookup: CDR1 PRHDT, CDR2 FYEKMQ (reference sequence). Trimming at V came to 6 bases and at J to 6 bases, leaving 6 bases not matched to a gene. V usage is TRBV13 and J usage is TRBJ2-7, with 12 bases aligning to TRBD1. This receptor was taken from a man between 18 and 29 years old in good health. Some clones in this sample may be carry-over from other donors' samples. Specimen: memory CD4+ T cells from PBMCs. Subset in this sample: CD45RA-negative fraction. The CDR3 loop is CASRAGTGGFEQYF. Written as DNA, the CDR3 is TGTGCCAGCAGGGCCGGGACAGGGGGCTTCGAGCAGTACTTC.